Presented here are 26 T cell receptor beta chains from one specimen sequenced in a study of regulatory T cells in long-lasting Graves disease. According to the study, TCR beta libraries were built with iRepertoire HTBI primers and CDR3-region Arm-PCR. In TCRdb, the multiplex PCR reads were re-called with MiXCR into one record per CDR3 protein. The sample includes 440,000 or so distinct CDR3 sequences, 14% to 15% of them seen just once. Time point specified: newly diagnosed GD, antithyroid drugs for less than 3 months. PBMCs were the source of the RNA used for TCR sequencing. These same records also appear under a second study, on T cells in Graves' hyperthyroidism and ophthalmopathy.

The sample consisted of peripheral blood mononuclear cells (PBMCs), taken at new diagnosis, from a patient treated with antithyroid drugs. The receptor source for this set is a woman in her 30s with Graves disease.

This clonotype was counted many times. CDR3 DNA: TGTGCCAGCAGTGAAGAGGCTAGCGGGATCTCCAATGAGCAGTTCTTC. This codes for CASSEEASGISNEQFF. This chain connects TRBV2 to TRBJ2-1; 9 bases align to TRBD2. V lost 1 base, J lost 6 bases, and 7 bases stayed unmatched. The germline gives CDR1 SNHLY, CDR2 FYNNEI. This CDR3 region has 16 residues.

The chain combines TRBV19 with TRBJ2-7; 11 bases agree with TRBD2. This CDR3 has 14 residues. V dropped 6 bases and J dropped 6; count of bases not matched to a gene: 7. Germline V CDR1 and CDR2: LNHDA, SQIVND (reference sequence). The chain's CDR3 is CASRKTSGTAEQYF. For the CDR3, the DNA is TGTGCCAGTAGGAAGACTAGCGGGACAGCCGAGCAGTACTTC.

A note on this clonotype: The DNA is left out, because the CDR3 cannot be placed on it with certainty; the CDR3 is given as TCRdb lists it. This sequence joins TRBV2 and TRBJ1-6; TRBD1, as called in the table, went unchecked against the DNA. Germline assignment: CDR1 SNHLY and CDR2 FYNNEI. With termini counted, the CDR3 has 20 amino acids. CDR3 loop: CASSIYLCSVEEGYNSPLHF.

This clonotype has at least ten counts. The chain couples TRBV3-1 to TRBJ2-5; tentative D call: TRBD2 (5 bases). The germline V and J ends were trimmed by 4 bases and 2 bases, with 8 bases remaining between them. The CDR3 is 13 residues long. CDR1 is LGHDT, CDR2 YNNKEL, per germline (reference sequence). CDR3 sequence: CASSRERQETQYF. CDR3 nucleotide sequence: TGTGCCAGCAGCCGGGAGCGGCAAGAGACCCAGTACTTC.

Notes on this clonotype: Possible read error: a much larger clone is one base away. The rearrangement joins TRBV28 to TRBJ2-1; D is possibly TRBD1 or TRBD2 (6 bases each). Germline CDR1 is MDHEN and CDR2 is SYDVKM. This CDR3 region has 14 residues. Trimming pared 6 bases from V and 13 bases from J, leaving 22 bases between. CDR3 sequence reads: CASSPARGLETQFF. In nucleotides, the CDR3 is TGTGCCAGCAGCCCGGCCCGGGGGCTGGAGACCCAGTTCTTC.

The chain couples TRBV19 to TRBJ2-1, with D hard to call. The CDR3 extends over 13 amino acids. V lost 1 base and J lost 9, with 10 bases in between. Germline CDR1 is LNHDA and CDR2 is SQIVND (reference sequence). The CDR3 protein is CASSIGRAGEQFF. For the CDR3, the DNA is TGTGCCAGTAGTATAGGAAGAGCTGGTGAGCAGTTCTTC.

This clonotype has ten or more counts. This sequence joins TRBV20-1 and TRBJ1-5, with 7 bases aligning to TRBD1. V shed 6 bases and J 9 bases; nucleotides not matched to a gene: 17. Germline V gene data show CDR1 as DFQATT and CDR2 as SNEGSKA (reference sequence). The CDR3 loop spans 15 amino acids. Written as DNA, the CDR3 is TGCAGTGCCGATACCGGGACAGCTTTCAAGTGGCCCCAGCATTTT. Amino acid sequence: CSADTGTAFKWPQHF.

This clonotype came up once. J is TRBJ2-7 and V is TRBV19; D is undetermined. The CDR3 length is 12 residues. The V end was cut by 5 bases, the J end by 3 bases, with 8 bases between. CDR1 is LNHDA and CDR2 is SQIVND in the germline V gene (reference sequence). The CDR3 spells CASSGQNYEQYF. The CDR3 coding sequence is TGTGCCAGTAGTGGGCAGAACTACGAGCAGTACTTC. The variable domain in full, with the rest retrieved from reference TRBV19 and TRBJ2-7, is DGGITQSPKYLFRKEGQNVTLSCEQNLNHDAMYWYRQDPGQGLRLIYYSQIVNDFQKGDIAEGYSVSREKKESFPLTVTSAQKNPTAFYLCASSGQNYEQYFGPGTRLTVT.

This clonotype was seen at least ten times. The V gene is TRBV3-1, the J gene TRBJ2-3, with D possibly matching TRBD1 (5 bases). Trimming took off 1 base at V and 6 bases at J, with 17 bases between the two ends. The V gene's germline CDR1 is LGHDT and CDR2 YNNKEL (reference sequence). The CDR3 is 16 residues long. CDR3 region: CASSQAGQRGWDTQYF. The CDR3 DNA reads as TGTGCCAGCAGCCAAGCAGGACAAAGGGGTTGGGATACGCAGTATTTT.

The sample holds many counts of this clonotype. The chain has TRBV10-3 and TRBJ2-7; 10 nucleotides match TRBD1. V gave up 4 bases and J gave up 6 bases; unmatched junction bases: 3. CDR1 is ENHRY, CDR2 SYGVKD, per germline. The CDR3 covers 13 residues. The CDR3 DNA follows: TGTGCCATCAGTGGAGGGACAGGGGTCGAGCAGTACTTC. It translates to CAISGGTGVEQYF.

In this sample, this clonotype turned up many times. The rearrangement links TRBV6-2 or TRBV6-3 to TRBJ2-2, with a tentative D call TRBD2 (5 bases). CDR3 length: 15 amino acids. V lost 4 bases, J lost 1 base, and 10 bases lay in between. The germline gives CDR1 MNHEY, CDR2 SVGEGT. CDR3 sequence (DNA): TGTGCCAGCAGTTCTATGGGAGTGAACACCGGGGAGCTGTTTTTT. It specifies CASSSMGVNTGELFF.

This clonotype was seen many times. CDR3 sequence (DNA): TGTGCCAGCAGTTTGACCGTGGGTGAAGCTTTCTTT. This encodes CASSLTVGEAFF. V usage is TRBV12-3 or TRBV12-4 and J usage is TRBJ1-1; D ambiguous. The V and J ends lost 3 bases and 7 bases respectively, with 9 bases between them. The CDR3 spans 12 residues.

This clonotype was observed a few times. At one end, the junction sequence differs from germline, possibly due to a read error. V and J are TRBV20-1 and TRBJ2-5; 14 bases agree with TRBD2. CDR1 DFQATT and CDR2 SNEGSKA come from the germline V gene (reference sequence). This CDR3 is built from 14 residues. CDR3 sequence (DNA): TGCAGTGCTAGAGGACTAGCGGGAGGGGAGACCCAGTGCTTC. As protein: CSARGLAGGETQCF.

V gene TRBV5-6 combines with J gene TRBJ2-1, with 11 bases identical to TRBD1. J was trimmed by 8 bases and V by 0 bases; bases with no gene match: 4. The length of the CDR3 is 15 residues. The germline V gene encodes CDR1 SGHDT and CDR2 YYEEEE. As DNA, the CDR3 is TGTGCCAGCAGCTTGGGGGACAGGGGGAGGGATGAGCAGTTCTTC. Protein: CASSLGDRGRDEQFF.

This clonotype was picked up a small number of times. The CDR3, as DNA: TGCGCCAGCACGCAGGGTAGGGCCTACGAGCAGTACTTC. As protein: CASTQGRAYEQYF. The rearrangement joins TRBV10-2 to TRBJ2-7; tentatively, D is TRBD1 (5 bases). The CDR3 covers 13 residues. Deletions cut 7 bases from V and 2 bases from J, with 12 bases between. Per germline, CDR1 WSHSY and CDR2 SAAADI.

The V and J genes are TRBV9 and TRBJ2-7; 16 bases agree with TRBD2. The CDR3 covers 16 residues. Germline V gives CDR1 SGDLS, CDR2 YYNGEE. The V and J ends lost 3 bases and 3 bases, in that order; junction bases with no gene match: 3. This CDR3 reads CASSEGLAGGLYEQYF. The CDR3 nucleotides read TGTGCCAGCAGCGAGGGACTAGCGGGAGGGCTCTACGAGCAGTACTTC.

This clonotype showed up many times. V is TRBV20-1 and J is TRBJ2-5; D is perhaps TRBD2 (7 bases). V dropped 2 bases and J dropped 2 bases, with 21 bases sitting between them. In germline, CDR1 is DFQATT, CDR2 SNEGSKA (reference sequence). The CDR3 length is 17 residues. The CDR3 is CSARPLGLRGGQETQYF. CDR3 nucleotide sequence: TGCAGTGCTAGACCCCTTGGGTTGAGGGGGGGGCAAGAGACCCAGTACTTC.

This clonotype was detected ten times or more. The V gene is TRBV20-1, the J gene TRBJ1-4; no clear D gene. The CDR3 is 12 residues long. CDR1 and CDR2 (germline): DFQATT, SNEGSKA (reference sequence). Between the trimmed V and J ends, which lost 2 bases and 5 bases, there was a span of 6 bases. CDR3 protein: CSARRRNEKLFF. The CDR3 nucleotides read TGCAGTGCTAGAAGGAGGAATGAAAAACTGTTTTTT.

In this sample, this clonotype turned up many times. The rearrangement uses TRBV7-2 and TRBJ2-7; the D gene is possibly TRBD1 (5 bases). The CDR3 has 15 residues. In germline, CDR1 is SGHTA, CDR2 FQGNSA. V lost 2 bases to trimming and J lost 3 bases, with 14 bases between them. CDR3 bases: TGTGCCAGCAGCTTACAGGGTCTTGGAGTCTACGAGCAGTACTTC. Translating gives CASSLQGLGVYEQYF.

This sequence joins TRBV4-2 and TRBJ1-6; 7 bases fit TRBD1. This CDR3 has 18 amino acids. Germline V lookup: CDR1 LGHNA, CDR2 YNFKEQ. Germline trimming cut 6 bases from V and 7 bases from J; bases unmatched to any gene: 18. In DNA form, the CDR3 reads TGTGCCAGCAGTTATAAGGGCACAGGGCAGGGGGGGAATTCACCCCTCCACTTT. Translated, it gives CASSYKGTGQGGNSPLHF.

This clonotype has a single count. The CDR3 DNA is TGTGCCACCAGTGATACAGGGGGCATCAACGAGCAGTACTTC. Amino acids: CATSDTGGINEQYF. The genes are TRBV24-1 and TRBJ2-7; 9 bases fit TRBD1. V was pared by 3 bases and J by 5 bases, with 4 bases of the junction left unmatched. This CDR3 region has 14 residues. Germline lookup yields CDR1 KGHDR and CDR2 SFDVKD.

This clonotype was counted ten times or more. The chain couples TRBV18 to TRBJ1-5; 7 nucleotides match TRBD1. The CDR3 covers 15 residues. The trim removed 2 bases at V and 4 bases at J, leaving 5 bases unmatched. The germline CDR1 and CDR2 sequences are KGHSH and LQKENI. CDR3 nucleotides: TGTGCCAGCTCACCAGAGGGGGCAGGGAATCAGCCCCAGCATTTT. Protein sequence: CASSPEGAGNQPQHF. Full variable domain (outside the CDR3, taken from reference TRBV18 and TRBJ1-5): NAGVMQNPRHLVRRRGQEARLRCSPMKGHSHVYWYRQLPEEGLKFMVYLQKENIIDESGMPKERFSAEFPKEGPSILRIQQVVRGDSAAYFCASSPEGAGNQPQHFGDGTRLSIL.

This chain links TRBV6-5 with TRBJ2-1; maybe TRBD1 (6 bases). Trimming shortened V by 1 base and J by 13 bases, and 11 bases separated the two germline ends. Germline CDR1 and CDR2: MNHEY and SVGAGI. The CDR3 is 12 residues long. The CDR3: CASSYFGDTQFF. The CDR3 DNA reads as TGTGCCAGCAGTTACTTTGGGGACACACAGTTCTTC.

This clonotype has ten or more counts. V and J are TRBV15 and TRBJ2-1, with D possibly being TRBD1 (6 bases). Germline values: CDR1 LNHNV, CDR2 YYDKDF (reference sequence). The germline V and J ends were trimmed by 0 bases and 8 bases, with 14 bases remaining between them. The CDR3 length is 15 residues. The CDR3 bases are TGTGCCACCAGCAGAGATCTTGACAGGATGTATGAGCAGTTCTTC. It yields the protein CATSRDLDRMYEQFF.

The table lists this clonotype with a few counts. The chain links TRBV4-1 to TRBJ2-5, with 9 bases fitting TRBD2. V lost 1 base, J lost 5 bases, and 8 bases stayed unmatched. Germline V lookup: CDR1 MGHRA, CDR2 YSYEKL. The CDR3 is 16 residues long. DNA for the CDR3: TGCGCCAGCAGCCAAGTGATTGCGGGAGGGAGGGAGACCCAGTACTTC. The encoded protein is CASSQVIAGGRETQYF.

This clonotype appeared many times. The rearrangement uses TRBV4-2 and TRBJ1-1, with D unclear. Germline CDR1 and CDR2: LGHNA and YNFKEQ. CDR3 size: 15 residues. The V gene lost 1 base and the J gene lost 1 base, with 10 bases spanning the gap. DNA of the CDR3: TGTGCCAGCAGCCAAGCCTCCACATCGAACACTGAAGCTTTCTTT. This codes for CASSQASTSNTEAFF.